The rows below give T cell receptor beta chains drawn from one sample of a study of T-cell reconstitution after alpha-beta-depleted transplantation in children. One entry per CDR3 protein, called by TCRdb with MiXCR from the PCR reads. This sample yields about 260,000 distinct CDR3 sequences, of which 8.2% are seen a single time; approximately 6.3% belongs to the top ten. The sample here was PBMCs, mostly from graft donor cells, taken 180 days after TCRalphabeta/CD19-depleted stem cell transplant. All receptors come from a male patient younger than 18 who had a stem cell transplant for acute lymphoblastic leukemia, so the T cells may come from the graft donor. Each CDR3 is given with its conserved first and last residue. The D gene is left open where the match is weak. The size entry is marked missing in some rows and otherwise reads once, few, many or a size class.

j_call	clone_size	d_call	v_call	cdr3_aa	cdr3_nt
TRBJ2-2	many	TRBD2	TRBV12-5	CASGLVVTSDSSVGELFF	TGTGCTAGTGGTTTGGTAGTAACTAGCGATTCCTCGGTCGGGGAGCTGTTTTTT
TRBJ2-3	many	TRBD2	TRBV24-1	CATSDSGLATDTQYF	TGTGCCACCAGTGATTCGGGACTAGCAACAGATACGCAGTATTTT
TRBJ1-5	.	.	TRBV6-2/TRBV6-3	CASRRAYSNQPQHF	TGTGCCAGCCGGAGGGCGTATAGCAATCAGCCCCAGCATTTT
TRBJ1-1	many	.	TRBV12-3/TRBV12-4	CASSPSTGREAFF	TGTGCCAGCAGTCCCTCGACGGGGCGCGAAGCTTTCTTT
TRBJ1-6	many	.	TRBV14	CASSQDRAGGYSPLHF	TGTGCCAGCAGCCAAGATCGGGCGGGGGGGTACTCACCCCTCCACTTT
TRBJ2-3	many	TRBD1	TRBV7-3	CASSSQGAPTDTQYF	TGTGCCAGCAGCTCACAGGGGGCCCCCACAGATACGCAGTATTTT
TRBJ2-1	many	TRBD2	TRBV9	CASNSRAGGSSSYNEQFF	TGTGCCAGCAATTCCAGGGCGGGAGGAAGCAGCTCCTACAATGAGCAGTTCTTC
TRBJ1-2	many	TRBD1	TRBV6-5	CASSPRQGSFYGYTF	TGTGCCAGCAGTCCTCGACAGGGCTCCTTCTATGGCTACACCTTC
TRBJ2-1	many	.	TRBV4-1	CASSQEWVREQFF	TGCGCCAGCAGCCAAGAATGGGTCCGAGAGCAGTTCTTC
TRBJ2-7	many	TRBD1	TRBV4-1	CASSQAFFPGQGAHEQYF	TGCGCCAGCAGCCAGGCCTTTTTCCCGGGACAGGGAGCCCACGAGCAGTACTTC
TRBJ1-2	.	.	TRBV7-3	CASSLGPSRFGYTF	TGTGCCAGCAGCTTAGGGCCTTCTAGGTTTGGCTACACCTTC
TRBJ2-7	many	.	TRBV7-2	CASSLRGSSDEQYF	TGTGCCAGCAGCTTAAGGGGGAGTAGCGACGAGCAGTACTTC
TRBJ1-4	many	TRBD1	TRBV5-1	CASSLADRGGGEKLFF	TGCGCCAGCAGCTTGGCCGACAGGGGAGGGGGTGAAAAACTGTTTTTT
TRBJ2-5	many	.	TRBV14	CASSAGVADQETQYF	TGTGCCAGCAGCGCCGGGGTAGCGGACCAAGAGACCCAGTACTTC
TRBJ2-2	many	.	TRBV20-1	CSARLEAGELFF	TGCAGTGCCAGACTAGAAGCCGGGGAGCTGTTTTTT
TRBJ2-3	many	TRBD2	TRBV7-6	CASSLDPGTSGGNTQYF	TGTGCCAGCAGCTTGGACCCCGGGACTAGCGGGGGTAATACGCAGTATTTT
TRBJ1-4	many	.	TRBV7-2	CASSLGRLTNEKLFF	TGTGCCAGCAGCTTAGGACGGCTCACTAATGAAAAACTGTTTTTT
TRBJ2-2	many	.	TRBV16	CASSPGHEELFF	TGTGCCAGCAGCCCCGGACATGAGGAGCTGTTTTTT
TRBJ2-7	many	TRBD1	TRBV28	CATSGTVPYEQYF	TGTGCCACCTCCGGGACAGTTCCCTACGAGCAGTACTTC
TRBJ2-3	many	.	TRBV11-2	CASSLVGDTQYF	TGTGCCAGCAGTTTAGTTGGAGATACGCAGTATTTT
TRBJ1-2	many	.	TRBV29-1	CSVREGNYGYTF	TGCAGCGTTCGGGAGGGGAACTATGGCTACACCTTC
TRBJ2-5	many	.	TRBV5-1	CASSLAAGPQRETQYF	TGCGCCAGCAGCTTGGCCGCAGGCCCCCAGAGGGAGACCCAGTACTTC
TRBJ2-7	many	.	TRBV7-6	CASSLRGGTPAYEQYF	TGTGCCAGCAGCTTACGGGGTGGGACACCCGCCTACGAGCAGTACTTC
TRBJ1-2	few	.	TRBV10-3	CAISDFGGRNGYTF	TGTGCCATCAGTGATTTCGGGGGGCGTAATGGCTACACCTTC
TRBJ2-1	many	.	TRBV7-9	CATEVEGNEQFF	TGTGCCACCGAGGTTGAGGGCAATGAGCAGTTCTTC
TRBJ2-2	.	TRBD2	TRBV5-1	CASSLAVAGGDTGELFF	TGCGCCAGCAGCTTGGCCGTGGCGGGGGGAGACACCGGGGAGCTGTTTTTT
TRBJ2-7	many	TRBD2	TRBV6-1	CASRRSLAGGPGEQYF	TGTGCCAGCAGAAGGTCACTAGCGGGAGGTCCGGGGGAGCAGTACTTC
TRBJ2-1	many	TRBD1	TRBV28	CASSPTGDEQFF	TGTGCCAGCAGTCCAACAGGGGACGAGCAGTTCTTC
TRBJ1-3	many	.	TRBV7-9	CASSPPGPTGNTIYF	TGTGCCAGCAGCCCCCCTGGGCCTACTGGAAACACCATATATTTT
TRBJ1-1	many	TRBD1	TRBV5-1	CASSLAYRGRDTEAFF	TGCGCCAGCAGCTTGGCCTACAGGGGGAGGGACACTGAAGCTTTCTTT
TRBJ2-2	.	.	TRBV3-1	CATCQQGWGKNTGELFF	TGTGCCACCTGCCAGCAGGGTTGGGGGAAGAACACCGGGGAGCTGTTTTTT
TRBJ1-6	many	.	TRBV6-2/TRBV6-3	CASSSWTAYNSPLHF	TGTGCCAGCAGTTCTTGGACAGCTTATAATTCACCCCTCCACTTT
TRBJ2-2	many	.	TRBV5-5	CASSFWGRRGTGELFF	TGTGCCAGCAGCTTTTGGGGACGGAGGGGCACCGGGGAGCTGTTTTTT
TRBJ1-3	few	.	TRBV2	CASRGTLSGNTIYF	TGTGCCAGCAGGGGGACACTCTCTGGAAACACCATATATTTT
TRBJ2-1	many	TRBD1	TRBV5-1	CASSLEGTGVLGEQFF	TGCGCCAGCAGCTTGGAAGGGACAGGGGTCTTAGGTGAGCAGTTCTTC
TRBJ2-1	many	.	TRBV6-1	CASRRPGPTYNEQFF	TGTGCCAGCAGGCGTCCCGGGCCTACCTACAATGAGCAGTTCTTC
TRBJ1-6	.	.	TRBV19	CASAEGSSYNSPLHF	TGTGCCAGTGCTGAAGGGAGCTCCTATAATTCACCCCTCCACTTT
TRBJ2-3	many	.	TRBV25-1	CASSGKGGGADTQYF	TGTGCCAGCAGTGGAAAAGGGGGGGGCGCAGATACGCAGTATTTT
TRBJ1-2	few	TRBD1	TRBV18	CASSSYFDGTGFDYGYTF	TGTGCCAGCTCATCCTACTTCGACGGGACAGGGTTCGACTATGGCTACACCTTC
TRBJ2-1	many	.	TRBV28	CASSPRPDAYNEQFF	TGTGCCAGCAGTCCCCGACCAGACGCCTACAATGAGCAGTTCTTC
TRBJ2-3	.	.	TRBV5-4	CASSPDQGSDTQYF	TGTGCCAGCAGCCCGGACCAGGGCTCAGATACTCAGTATTTT
TRBJ1-4	many	.	TRBV7-8	CASSPGGDYYSTNEKLFF	TGTGCCAGCAGCCCCGGGGGCGACTACTATTCAACTAATGAAAAACTGTTTTTT
TRBJ1-3	many	.	TRBV21-1	CASSKGKGPTLRNTIYF	TGTGCCAGCAGCAAAGGGAAGGGACCCACCCTCCGAAACACCATATATTTT
TRBJ2-3	many	.	TRBV5-1	CASSLEDTDTQYF	TGCGCCAGCAGCTTGGAGGACACAGATACGCAGTATTTT